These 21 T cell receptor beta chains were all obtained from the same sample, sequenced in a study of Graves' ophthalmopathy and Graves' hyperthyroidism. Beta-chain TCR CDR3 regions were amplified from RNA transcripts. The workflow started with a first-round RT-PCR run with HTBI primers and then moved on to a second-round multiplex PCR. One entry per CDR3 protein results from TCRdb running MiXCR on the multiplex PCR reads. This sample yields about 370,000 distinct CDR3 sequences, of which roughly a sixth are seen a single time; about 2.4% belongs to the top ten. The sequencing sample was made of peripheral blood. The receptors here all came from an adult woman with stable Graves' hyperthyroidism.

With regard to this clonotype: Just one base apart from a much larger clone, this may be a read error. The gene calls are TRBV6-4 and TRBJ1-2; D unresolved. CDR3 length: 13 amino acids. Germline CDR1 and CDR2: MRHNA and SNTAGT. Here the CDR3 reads CAGRRTSGEGFTF. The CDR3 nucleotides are TGTGCCGGCAGGCGTACCTCCGGGGAGGGCTTCACCTTC.

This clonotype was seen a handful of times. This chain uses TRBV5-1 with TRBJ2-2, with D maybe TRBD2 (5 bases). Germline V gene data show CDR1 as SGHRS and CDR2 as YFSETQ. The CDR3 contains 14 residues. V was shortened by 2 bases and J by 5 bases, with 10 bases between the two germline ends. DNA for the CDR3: TGCGCCAGCAGCTTTATTGGGGAGACCGGGGAGCTGTTTTTT. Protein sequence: CASSFIGETGELFF.

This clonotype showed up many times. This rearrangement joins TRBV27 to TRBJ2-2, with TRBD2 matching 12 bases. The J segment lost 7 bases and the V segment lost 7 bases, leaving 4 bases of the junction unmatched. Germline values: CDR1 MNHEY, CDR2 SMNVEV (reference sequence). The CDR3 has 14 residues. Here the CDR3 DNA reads TGTGCCAGCAATCTAGCGGGAGGGATCGGGGAGCTGTTTTTT. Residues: CASNLAGGIGELFF.

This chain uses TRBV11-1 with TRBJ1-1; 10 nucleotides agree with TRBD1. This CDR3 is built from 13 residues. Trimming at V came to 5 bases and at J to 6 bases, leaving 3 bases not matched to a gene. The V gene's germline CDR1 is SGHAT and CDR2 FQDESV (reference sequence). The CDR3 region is CASSRTGGAEAFF. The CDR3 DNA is TGTGCCAGCAGCCGGACAGGGGGAGCTGAAGCTTTCTTT. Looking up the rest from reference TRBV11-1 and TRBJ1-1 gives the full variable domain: EAEVAQSPRYKITEKSQAVAFWCDPISGHATLYWYRQILGQGPELLVQFQDESVVDDSQLPKDRFSAERLKGVDSTLKIQPAELGDSAMYLCASSRTGGAEAFFGQGTRLTVV.

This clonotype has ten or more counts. The CDR3 DNA is TGCGCCAGCAGCTTGGAGGGACAGGGGGGCTCCTACGAGCAGTACTTC. Translated: CASSLEGQGGSYEQYF. The rearrangement joins TRBV5-1 to TRBJ2-7; 11 positions match TRBD1. The CDR3 extends over 16 amino acids. CDR1 and CDR2 from the germline V gene are SGHRS and YFSETQ. V shed 0 bases, J shed 0 bases, and the junction held 2 bases outside the gene matches.

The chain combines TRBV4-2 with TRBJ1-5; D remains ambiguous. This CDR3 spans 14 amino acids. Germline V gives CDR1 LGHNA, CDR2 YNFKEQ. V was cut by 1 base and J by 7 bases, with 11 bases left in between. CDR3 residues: CASSQGGGTQPQHF. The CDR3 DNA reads TGTGCCAGCAGCCAAGGGGGAGGTACCCAGCCCCAGCATTTT.

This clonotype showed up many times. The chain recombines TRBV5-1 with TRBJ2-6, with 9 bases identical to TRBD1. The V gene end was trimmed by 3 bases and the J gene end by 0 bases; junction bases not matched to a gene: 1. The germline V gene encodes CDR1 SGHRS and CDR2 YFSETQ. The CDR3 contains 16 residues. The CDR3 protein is CASSWDRDSGANVLTF. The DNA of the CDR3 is TGCGCCAGCAGCTGGGACAGGGACTCTGGGGCCAACGTCCTGACTTTC.

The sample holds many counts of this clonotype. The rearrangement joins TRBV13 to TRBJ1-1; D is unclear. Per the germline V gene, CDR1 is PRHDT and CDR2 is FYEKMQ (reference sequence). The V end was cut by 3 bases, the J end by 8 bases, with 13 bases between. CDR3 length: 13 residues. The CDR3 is CASSLAGPDEAFF. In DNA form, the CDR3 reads TGTGCCAGCAGCTTGGCCGGTCCCGACGAAGCTTTCTTT. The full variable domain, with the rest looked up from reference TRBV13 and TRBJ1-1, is AAGVIQSPRHLIKEKRETATLKCYPIPRHDTVYWYQQGPGQDPQFLISFYEKMQSDKGSIPDRFSAQQFSDYHSELNMSSLELGDSALYFCASSLAGPDEAFFGQGTRLTVV.

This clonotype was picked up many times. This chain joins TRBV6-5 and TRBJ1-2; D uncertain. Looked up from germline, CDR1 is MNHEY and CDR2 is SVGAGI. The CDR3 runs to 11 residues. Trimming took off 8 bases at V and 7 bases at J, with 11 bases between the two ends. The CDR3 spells CASHLGFGYTF. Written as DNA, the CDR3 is TGTGCCAGCCACCTCGGGTTTGGCTACACCTTC.

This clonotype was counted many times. The CDR3 region has the DNA TGTGCCAGCAGTCCATACCGGGACCCCCTTCCAAACATTCAGTACTTC. It specifies CASSPYRDPLPNIQYF. The chain recombines TRBV6-1 with TRBJ2-4; perhaps D is TRBD1 or TRBD2 (5 bases each). Trimming took off 5 bases at V and 6 bases at J, with 20 bases between the two ends. Germline V gives CDR1 MNHNS, CDR2 SASEGT. The CDR3 runs 16 residues.

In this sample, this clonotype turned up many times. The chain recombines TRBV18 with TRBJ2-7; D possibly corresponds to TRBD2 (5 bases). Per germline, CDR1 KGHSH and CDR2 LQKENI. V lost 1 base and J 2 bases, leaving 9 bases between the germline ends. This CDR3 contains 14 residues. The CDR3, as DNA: TGTGCCAGCTCACCACGCGAGCGGACCTACGAGCAGTACTTC. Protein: CASSPRERTYEQYF.

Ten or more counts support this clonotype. The CDR3 sequence: CASSLELAGAGELFF. The CDR3, as DNA: TGTGCCAGCAGCTTAGAACTAGCGGGAGCCGGGGAGCTGTTTTTT. The genes are TRBV7-2 and TRBJ2-2; 11 bases map to TRBD2. The ends lost 1 base at V and 6 bases at J; junction bases unmatched: 1. The V gene's germline CDR1 is SGHTA and CDR2 FQGNSA. The CDR3 loop spans 15 amino acids. Supplemented by reference TRBV7-2 and TRBJ2-2, the full variable domain reads GAGVSQSPSNKVTEKGKDVELRCDPISGHTALYWYRQSLGQGLEFLIYFQGNSAPDKSGLPSDRFSAERTGGSVSTLTIQRTQQEDSAVYLCASSLELAGAGELFFGEGSRLTVL.

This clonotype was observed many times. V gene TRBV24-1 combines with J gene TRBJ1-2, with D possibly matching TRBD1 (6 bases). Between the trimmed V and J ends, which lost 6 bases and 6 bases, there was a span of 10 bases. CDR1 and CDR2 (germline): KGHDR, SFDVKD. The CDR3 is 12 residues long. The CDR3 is CATSRGADGYTF. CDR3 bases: TGTGCCACCAGTCGGGGGGCGGATGGCTACACCTTC.

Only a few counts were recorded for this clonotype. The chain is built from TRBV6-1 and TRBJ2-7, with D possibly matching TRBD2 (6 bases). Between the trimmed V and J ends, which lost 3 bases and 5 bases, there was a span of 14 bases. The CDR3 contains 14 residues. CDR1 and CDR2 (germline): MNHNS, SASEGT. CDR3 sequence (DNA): TGTGCCAGCAGTGAGGGAGGTCCGGGCAACGAGCAGTACTTC. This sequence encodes CASSEGGPGNEQYF.

CDR3 protein: CASLQGLARGKTQYF. Written as DNA, the CDR3 is TGTGCCAGCCTCCAGGGACTAGCGAGAGGGAAGACCCAGTACTTC. J is TRBJ2-5 and V is TRBV6-1; 10 bases agree with TRBD2. The CDR3 has 15 residues. Unmatched junction bases numbered 12, after V lost 8 bases and J lost 6 bases. CDR1 MNHNS and CDR2 SASEGT come from the germline V gene.

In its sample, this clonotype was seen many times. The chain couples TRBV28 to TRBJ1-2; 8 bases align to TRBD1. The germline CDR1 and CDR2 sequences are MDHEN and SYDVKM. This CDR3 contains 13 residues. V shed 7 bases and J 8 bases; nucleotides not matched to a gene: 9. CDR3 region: CASNAGRGQGYTF. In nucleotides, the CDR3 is TGTGCCAGCAACGCGGGCAGGGGGCAAGGCTACACCTTC.

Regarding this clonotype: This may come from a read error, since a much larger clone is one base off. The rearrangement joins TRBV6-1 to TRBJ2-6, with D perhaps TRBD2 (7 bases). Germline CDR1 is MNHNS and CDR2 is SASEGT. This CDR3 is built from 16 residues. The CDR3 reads CASSEGGGSGSNVLTF. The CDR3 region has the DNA TGTGCCAGCAGTGAAGGGGGGGGCTCTGGGTCCAACGTCCTGACTTTC.

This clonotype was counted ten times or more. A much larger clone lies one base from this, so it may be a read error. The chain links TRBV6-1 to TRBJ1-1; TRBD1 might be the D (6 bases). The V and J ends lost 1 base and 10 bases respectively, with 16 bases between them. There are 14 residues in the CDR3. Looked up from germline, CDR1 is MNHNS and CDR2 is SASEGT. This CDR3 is CASSEGGGTLPAFF. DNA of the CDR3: TGTGCCAGCAGTGAAGGTGGGGGCACATTACCAGCTTTCTTT.

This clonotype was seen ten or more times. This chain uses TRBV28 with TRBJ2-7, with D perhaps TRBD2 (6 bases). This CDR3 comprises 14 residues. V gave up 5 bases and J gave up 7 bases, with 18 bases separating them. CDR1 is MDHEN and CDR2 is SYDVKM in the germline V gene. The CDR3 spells CASSRGRTIREQYF. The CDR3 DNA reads TGTGCCAGCAGTCGGGGACGGACTATTAGAGAGCAGTACTTC.

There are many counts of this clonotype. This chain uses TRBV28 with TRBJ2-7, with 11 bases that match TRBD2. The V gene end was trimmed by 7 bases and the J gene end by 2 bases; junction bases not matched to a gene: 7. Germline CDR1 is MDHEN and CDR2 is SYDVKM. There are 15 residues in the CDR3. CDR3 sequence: CASIGTSGGTYEQYF. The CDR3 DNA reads TGTGCCAGCATCGGAACTAGCGGGGGAACCTACGAGCAGTACTTC.

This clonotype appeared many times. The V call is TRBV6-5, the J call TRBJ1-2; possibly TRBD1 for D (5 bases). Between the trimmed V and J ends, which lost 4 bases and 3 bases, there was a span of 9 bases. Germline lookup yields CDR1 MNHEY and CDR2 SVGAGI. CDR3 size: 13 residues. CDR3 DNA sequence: TGTGCCAGCAGTTTCCCAGGGCACTATGGCTACACCTTC. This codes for CASSFPGHYGYTF.